This T cell receptor (beta chain) came from a study of cytomegalovirus exposure and HLA in healthy donors. General study findings and limits: Some V segments could not be told apart, so they were left out, TRBV6-2 and TRBV6-3 among them. With high specificity and sensitivity, the classifier reportedly diagnosed cytomegalovirus status. No immune exposure information besides CMV serostatus was available.

Of note for this clone: What it recognizes is unknown.

Trimming removed 4 bases from V and 4 bases from J, with 13 bases in between. Germline V lookup: CDR1 SGHTA, CDR2 FQGNSA. CDR3 length: 14 residues. A multiplex PCR was run with 60 Vbeta primers and 13 Jbeta primers. Measured with immunoSEQ multiplex PCR; TCRdb has only the in-frame clones, and not every one. The sample records about 130,000 clones, roughly 80% being singletons. This clonotype originated in a male donor in good health and CMV-seronegative. The chain carries TRBV7-2 and TRBJ1-2, with D possibly TRBD1 on 6 matching bases. The sequenced sample was PBMCs. The CDR3 DNA is TGTGCCAGCAGCTCACAGGGATCGGGCTATGGCTACACCTTC. Protein sequence: CASSSQGSGYGYTF.